These 31 T cell receptor beta chains were all obtained from the same sample, sequenced in a study of pediatric ulcerative colitis. Repertoires were generated with immunoSEQ multiplex PCR, while TCRdb's copy carries only in-frame clones and drops some. This repertoire shows a few thousand clones, roughly nine tenths found once; its top ten account for about 1.1%. Sequenced material: blood. The source of these receptors is a boy younger than 18 who was a control in a study of pediatric ulcerative colitis.

V and J are TRBV7-9 and TRBJ1-2; TRBD1 matches at 7 bases. Germline CDR1 reads SEHNR; CDR2 reads FQNEAQ (reference sequence). The CDR3 has 15 amino acids. The V and J ends lost 1 base and 4 bases, in that order; junction bases with no gene match: 6. CDR3 sequence reads: CASSLGGTALYGYTF. The DNA of the CDR3 is TGTGCCAGCAGCTTAGGGGGGACAGCCCTCTATGGCTACACCTTC.

The rearrangement uses TRBV6-1 and TRBJ1-2, with 11 bases that match TRBD1. The CDR3 runs to 13 residues. Germline CDR1 and CDR2: MNHNS and SASEGT. Trimming at V came to 7 bases and at J to 4 bases, leaving 2 bases not matched to a gene. CDR3 protein: CASTGTGGYGYTF. CDR3 sequence (DNA): TGTGCCAGCACTGGGACAGGGGGCTATGGCTACACCTTC.

The chain employs TRBV4-3 and TRBJ2-1, with D tentatively TRBD1 (6 bases). Deletions cut 3 bases from V and 5 bases from J, with 17 bases between. The CDR3 is 16 residues long. Germline V CDR1 and CDR2: LGHNA, YSLEER. CDR3: CASSQGAVAANNEQFF. In DNA, the CDR3 is TGCGCCAGCAGCCAGGGGGCAGTAGCTGCGAACAATGAGCAGTTCTTC.

This chain links TRBV29-1 with TRBJ2-7, with TRBD2 matching 14 bases. This CDR3 contains 17 residues. The germline V gene encodes CDR1 SQVTM and CDR2 ANQGSEA. After removal of 3 bases from V and 7 bases from J, the junction contained 14 bases not matched to a gene. The CDR3 sequence: CSVDGGLAGGGDEEQYF. Written as DNA, the CDR3 is TGCAGCGTTGACGGCGGACTAGCGGGAGGCGGTGATGAGGAGCAGTACTTC.

This chain joins TRBV9 and TRBJ1-5, with D tentatively TRBD1 (6 bases). The CDR3 is 14 residues long. V lost 3 bases to trimming and J lost 5 bases, with 12 bases between them. The germline V gene encodes CDR1 SGDLS and CDR2 YYNGEE. DNA of the CDR3: TGTGCCAGCAGCGAGGGGGGTGCGGATCAGCCCCAGCATTTT. It codes for CASSEGGADQPQHF.

The V call is TRBV5-4, the J call TRBJ2-3, with D possibly TRBD2 on 5 matching bases. Germline V CDR1 and CDR2: SGHNT, YYREEE (reference sequence). V shed 5 bases and J shed 0 bases, with 16 bases lying between them. The CDR3 is 16 residues long. The CDR3 bases are TGTGCCAGCAGTCCGGGGAAGCGACCTAGCACAGATACGCAGTATTTT. It codes for CASSPGKRPSTDTQYF.

The J gene is TRBJ2-3, the V gene TRBV6-5; a possible D gene is TRBD2 (5 bases). V was clipped by 2 bases and J by 0 bases, with 9 bases between them. Germline lookup yields CDR1 MNHEY and CDR2 SVGAGI. CDR3 length: 15 amino acids. The CDR3 DNA follows: TGTGCCAGCAGTTACCTCGGCGGGAGCACAGATACGCAGTATTTT. This sequence encodes CASSYLGGSTDTQYF.

J is TRBJ1-2 and V is TRBV5-5; no clear D. Germline CDR1 is SGHKS and CDR2 is YYEKEE (reference sequence). Trimming left V 0 bases short and J 3 bases short, with 6 bases between. The CDR3 has 13 amino acids. The CDR3 here is CASSLEGYYGYTF. The CDR3 coding sequence is TGTGCCAGCAGCTTGGAAGGGTACTATGGCTACACCTTC.

The CDR3 DNA sequence: TGTGCCAGCAGCTTAGCGCGTAGGTCAGGGGCTGGGGCCAACGTCCTGACTTTC. Its protein is CASSLARRSGAGANVLTF. This chain uses TRBV7-8 with TRBJ2-6, with D tentatively TRBD1 (6 bases). V lost 0 bases and J 2 bases, leaving 14 bases between the germline ends. This CDR3 has 18 amino acids. Germline lookup yields CDR1 SGHVS and CDR2 FQNEAQ.

V and J are TRBV29-1 and TRBJ1-2, with D maybe TRBD1 (5 bases). The CDR3 covers 14 residues. Germline-derived CDR1 and CDR2 are SQVTM and ANQGSEA. Trimming took off 4 bases at V and 3 bases at J, with 15 bases between the two ends. CDR3 protein: CSVVGREADYGYTF. The DNA for the CDR3 is TGCAGCGTTGTTGGCAGGGAGGCTGACTATGGCTACACCTTC.

The rearrangement uses TRBV27 and TRBJ2-3; TRBD2 is a possible D gene (6 bases). The CDR3 runs to 14 residues. Per the germline V gene, CDR1 is MNHEY and CDR2 is SMNVEV (reference sequence). Between the trimmed V and J ends, which lost 2 bases and 0 bases, there was a span of 6 bases. CDR3 protein: CASSLLASTDTQYF. In DNA form, the CDR3 reads TGTGCCAGCAGTTTACTAGCGAGCACAGATACGCAGTATTTT.

J is TRBJ2-3 and V is TRBV2; D might be TRBD1 (6 bases). Germline values: CDR1 SNHLY, CDR2 FYNNEI. This CDR3 spans 15 amino acids. Trimming cost V 3 bases and J 5 bases, with 15 bases left between them. In DNA form, the CDR3 reads TGTGCCAGCAGTGAGCGGACGGTACAGGGAGATACGCAGTATTTT. It yields the protein CASSERTVQGDTQYF.

This clone was recorded only once. This chain links TRBV10-3 with TRBJ2-2; D is possibly TRBD1 or TRBD2 (7 bases each). V lost 0 bases and J lost 5, with 16 bases in between. The CDR3 is 17 amino acids. Looked up from germline, CDR1 is ENHRY and CDR2 is SYGVKD. CDR3 DNA: TGTGCCATCAGTGAGTCAGGGGGCGGGAGAGGAACCGGGGAGCTGTTTTTT. This codes for CAISESGGGRGTGELFF.

A few counts support this clone. V is TRBV2 and J is TRBJ1-5, with 8 positions matching TRBD1. The V segment lost 8 bases and the J segment 5 bases; nucleotides outside the gene matches: 2. Germline values: CDR1 SNHLY, CDR2 FYNNEI. CDR3 length: 12 amino acids. In DNA, the CDR3 is TGTGCCAGCCAGGGACAGGATCAGCCCCAGCATTTT. Protein product: CASQGQDQPQHF.

The chain uses TRBV7-9 and TRBJ2-7, with 7 bases aligning to TRBD1. Germline lookup yields CDR1 SEHNR and CDR2 FQNEAQ (reference sequence). The CDR3 spans 15 residues. V lost 5 bases, J lost 3 bases, and 10 bases stayed unmatched. The CDR3 bases are TGTGCCAGCAGCGGCGCGGACAGGACCCTCTACGAGCAGTACTTC. It encodes CASSGADRTLYEQYF.

This chain joins TRBV7-3 and TRBJ2-1; the D gene is possibly TRBD2 (5 bases). The CDR3 extends over 16 amino acids. Trimming took 5 bases from V and 3 from J, leaving 17 bases between them. Germline CDR1 reads SGHTA; CDR2 reads FQGTGA. The CDR3 protein is CASSHGPTSLYNEQFF. The CDR3 DNA sequence: TGTGCCAGCAGCCACGGGCCAACTAGTCTCTACAATGAGCAGTTCTTC.

This clone showed up just once. V usage is TRBV19 and J usage is TRBJ1-2, with D unclear. The CDR3 consists of 13 residues. Germline V lookup: CDR1 LNHDA, CDR2 SQIVND (reference sequence). Trimming cost V 5 bases and J 4 bases, with 11 bases left between them. CDR3: CASSFRATYGYTF. CDR3 sequence (DNA): TGTGCCAGTAGTTTCCGAGCTACCTATGGCTACACCTTC.

V gene TRBV28 combines with J gene TRBJ1-4; D not certain. There are 13 residues in the CDR3. Trimming stripped 5 bases from V and 5 bases from J, with 9 bases between. CDR1 is MDHEN, CDR2 SYDVKM, per germline. Here the CDR3 DNA reads TGTGCCAGCAGTGAGGGCAGAAATGAAAAACTGTTTTTT. Protein: CASSEGRNEKLFF. Looking up the rest from reference TRBV28 and TRBJ1-4 gives the full variable domain: DVKVTQSSRYLVKRTGEKVFLECVQDMDHENMFWYRQDPGLGLRLIYFSYDVKMKEKGDIPEGYSVSREKKERFSLILESASTNQTSMYLCASSEGRNEKLFFGSGTQLSVL.

A few counts support this clone. The chain recombines TRBV9 with TRBJ2-2, with TRBD1 as a possible D gene (5 bases). CDR3 length: 16 amino acids. CDR1 is SGDLS, CDR2 YYNGEE, per germline. The V gene lost 1 base and the J gene lost 1 base, with 11 bases spanning the gap. The CDR3 region has the DNA TGTGCCAGCAGCGTAAGGGGAACTCGGAACACCGGGGAGCTGTTTTTT. It codes for CASSVRGTRNTGELFF.

The V gene is TRBV9, the J gene TRBJ2-4; D assignment may be TRBD1 or TRBD2 (5 bases each). Per the germline V gene, CDR1 is SGDLS and CDR2 is YYNGEE. The CDR3 totals 14 residues. The germline V and J ends were trimmed by 4 bases and 9 bases, with 17 bases remaining between them. DNA of the CDR3: TGTGCCAGCAGCCCCCCAGGAGGACAAACCATTCAGTACTTC. Translation: CASSPPGGQTIQYF.

This clone occurred once. The chain employs TRBV5-4 and TRBJ2-7, with 10 bases aligning to TRBD2. The CDR3 consists of 17 residues. The V gene's germline CDR1 is SGHNT and CDR2 YYREEE (reference sequence). Germline trimming cut 0 bases from V and 4 bases from J; bases unmatched to any gene: 10. CDR3 in DNA: TGTGCCAGCAGCTTGGGGCTAGCGGGAGTATCGAGTTACGAGCAGTACTTC. Protein sequence: CASSLGLAGVSSYEQYF.

This clone appeared once. J is TRBJ2-7 and V is TRBV6-6, with TRBD1 as a possible D gene (7 bases). CDR1 MNHNY and CDR2 SVGAGI come from the germline V gene (reference sequence). Trimming stripped 7 bases from V and 4 bases from J, with 8 bases between. The CDR3 covers 11 residues. Here the CDR3 DNA reads TGTGCCAGCACAGGGGGGTACGAGCAGTACTTC. It codes for CASTGGYEQYF.

The gene calls are TRBV11-2 and TRBJ2-7; TRBD2 aligns across 8 bases. The germline V gene has CDR1 SGHAT and CDR2 FQNNGV. The CDR3 extends over 14 amino acids. V trimming: 5 bases; J trimming: 3 bases; junction bases outside the gene matches: 6. The CDR3 DNA reads as TGTGCCAGCAGCGCAGCGGGAGCCCACTACGAGCAGTACTTC. This codes for CASSAAGAHYEQYF. The full variable domain, rest sourced from reference TRBV11-2 and TRBJ2-7, is EAGVAQSPRYKIIEKRQSVAFWCNPISGHATLYWYQQILGQGPKLLIQFQNNGVVDDSQLPKDRFSAERLKGVDSTLKIQPAKLEDSAVYLCASSAAGAHYEQYFGPGTRLTVT.

This clone was seen a handful of times. The chain uses TRBV13 and TRBJ1-1; D unclear. This CDR3 is 14 amino acids long. Germline CDR1 and CDR2: PRHDT and FYEKMQ (reference sequence). Trimming removed 8 bases from V and 0 bases from J, with 13 bases in between. The CDR3 loop reads CASHGSKMNTEAFF. Here the CDR3 DNA reads TGTGCCAGCCACGGCAGTAAAATGAACACTGAAGCTTTCTTT.

This clone was observed a few times. The chain carries TRBV4-1 and TRBJ2-2; D is unclear. V lost 0 bases to trimming and J lost 0 bases, with 2 bases between them. CDR3 length: 14 amino acids. Germline CDR1 and CDR2: MGHRA and YSYEKL. The CDR3 loop reads CASSQDSNTGELFF. The CDR3 DNA follows: TGCGCCAGCAGCCAAGACTCGAACACCGGGGAGCTGTTTTTT.

This chain uses TRBV7-6 with TRBJ1-5; unclear D gene. The germline gives CDR1 SGHVS, CDR2 FNYEAQ. Trimming shortened V by 1 base and J by 2 bases, and 6 bases separated the two germline ends. This CDR3 region has 14 residues. For the CDR3, the DNA is TGTGCCAGCAGCTTAGACGCGGGCAATCAGCCCCAGCATTTT. This translates into CASSLDAGNQPQHF.

The rearrangement joins TRBV2 to TRBJ2-7; D remains ambiguous. Germline assignment: CDR1 SNHLY and CDR2 FYNNEI. Trimming took off 3 bases at V and 5 bases at J, with 17 bases between the two ends. CDR3 length equals 15 residues. This CDR3 is CASSEGSLMTDEQYV. The CDR3 region has the DNA TGTGCCAGCAGTGAGGGTAGCCTCATGACGGACGAGCAGTACGTC.

V gene TRBV5-4 combines with J gene TRBJ1-2; a possible D gene is TRBD1 (5 bases). The CDR3 runs 13 residues. Trimming removed 0 bases at V and 6 bases at J, with 9 bases between. Looked up from germline, CDR1 is SGHNT and CDR2 is YYREEE (reference sequence). The CDR3 region has the DNA TGTGCCAGCAGCTTGGGAGGGGTAAATGGCTACACCTTC. Translated: CASSLGGVNGYTF.

J is TRBJ1-4 and V is TRBV27; the match to TRBD1 covers 7 bases. Unmatched junction bases numbered 4, after V lost 0 bases and J lost 0 bases. Germline CDR1 and CDR2: MNHEY and SMNVEV (reference sequence). CDR3 length: 17 residues. The DNA of the CDR3 is TGTGCCAGCAGTTTATCGCTCGGGACAGCAACTAATGAAAAACTGTTTTTT. It is translated as CASSLSLGTATNEKLFF.

This chain uses TRBV28 with TRBJ1-1; D might be TRBD1 (5 bases). CDR1 and CDR2 (germline): MDHEN, SYDVKM. The CDR3 extends over 17 amino acids. Between the trimmed V and J ends, which lost 7 bases and 0 bases, there was a span of 21 bases. The CDR3 region is CASKNRQGLLMNTEAFF. The DNA of the CDR3 is TGTGCCAGCAAGAATAGGCAGGGCCTCCTGATGAACACTGAAGCTTTCTTT.

The rearrangement links TRBV9 to TRBJ1-5; D might be TRBD1 (5 bases). V lost 4 bases and J lost 3, with 20 bases in between. CDR1 is SGDLS, CDR2 YYNGEE, per germline. The CDR3 is 17 amino acids. This CDR3 reads CASSPDPGQNYNQPQHF. Written as DNA, the CDR3 is TGTGCCAGCAGCCCAGACCCGGGGCAAAACTACAATCAGCCCCAGCATTTT.